This T cell receptor beta chain was recovered during a study of Tregs in tolerant kidney transplant recipients. Clones were sequenced by immunoSEQ multiplex PCR, and TCRdb holds only the in-frame ones, with some missing. This sample lists some 30,000 clones; its ten largest clones have 1.8%. Findings and caveats of the study: Few patients were studied, so findings need validation in larger groups.

As concerns this clone: The antigen is not known. With the read ending 3 residues before the CDR3 end, the germline J gene is used to fill in that end.

The CDR3 consists of 16 residues. Germline trimming cut 1 base from V and 4 bases from J; bases unmatched to any gene: 8. Germline V gives CDR1 KGHSH, CDR2 LQKENI. Mixed chimerism was transient after nonmyeloablative marrow transplants from related graft donors. The source material was CD4+ T cells from blood (PBMCs), sampled 24 months after the transplant. J is TRBJ2-5 and V is TRBV18; TRBD1 aligns across 8 bases. The source of this sequence is a human patient who received a combined kidney and bone marrow transplant. Some T cells may have come from the graft donor. The sequenced CDR3 bases are TGTGCCAGCTCACCACTCCGGACAGGGCAGGGAGAGACC. This codes for CASSPLRTGQGET. The CDR3, in full, reads CASSPLRTGQGETQYF.